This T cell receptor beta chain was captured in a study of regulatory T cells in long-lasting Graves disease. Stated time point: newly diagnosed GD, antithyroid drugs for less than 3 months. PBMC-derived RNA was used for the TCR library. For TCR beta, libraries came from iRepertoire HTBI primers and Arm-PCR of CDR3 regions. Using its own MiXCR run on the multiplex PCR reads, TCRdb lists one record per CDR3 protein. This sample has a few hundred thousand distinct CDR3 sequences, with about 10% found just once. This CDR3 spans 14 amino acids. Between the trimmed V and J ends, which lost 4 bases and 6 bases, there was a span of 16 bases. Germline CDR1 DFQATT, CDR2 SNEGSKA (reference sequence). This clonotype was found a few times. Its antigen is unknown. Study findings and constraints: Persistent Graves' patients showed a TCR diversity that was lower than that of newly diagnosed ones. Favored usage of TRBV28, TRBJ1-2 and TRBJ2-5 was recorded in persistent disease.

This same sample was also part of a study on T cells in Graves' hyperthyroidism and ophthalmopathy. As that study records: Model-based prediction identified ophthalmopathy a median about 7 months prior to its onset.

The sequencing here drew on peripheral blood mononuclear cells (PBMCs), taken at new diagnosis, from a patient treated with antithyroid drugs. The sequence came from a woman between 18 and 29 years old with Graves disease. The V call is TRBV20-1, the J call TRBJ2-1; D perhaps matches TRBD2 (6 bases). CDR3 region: CSAIEAGSINEQFF. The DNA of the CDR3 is TGCAGTGCTATCGAGGCGGGGTCGATCAATGAGCAGTTCTTC.